Each of the 9 T cell receptor beta chains below was sequenced from the same sample in a study of regulatory T cells in long-lasting Graves disease. CDR3-region Arm-PCR and iRepertoire HTBI primers produced the TCR beta libraries. In TCRdb, the multiplex PCR reads were re-called with MiXCR into one record per CDR3 protein. The table includes a few hundred thousand distinct CDR3 sequences, 20% to 25% detected once. The time point denotes: persistent/refractory GD, antithyroid drugs over 5 years with positive TRAb. The authors made the TCR library using RNA they extracted from PBMCs. The specimen comprised peripheral blood mononuclear cells (PBMCs), sampled when the disease was refractory, from a patient treated with antithyroid drugs. These TCRs come from a female donor with Graves disease.

This chain connects TRBV20-1 to TRBJ1-4, with no clear D. CDR1 DFQATT and CDR2 SNEGSKA come from the germline V gene (reference sequence). This CDR3 spans 15 amino acids. V gave up 6 bases and J gave up 0 bases, with 14 bases separating them. CDR3 protein: CSAPMGGATNEKLFF. As DNA, the CDR3 is TGCAGTGCACCGATGGGCGGGGCAACTAATGAAAAACTGTTTTTT.

This clonotype was counted at least ten times. This chain links TRBV28 with TRBJ2-7; the D gene could be TRBD1 or TRBD2 (5 bases each). This CDR3 has 13 amino acids. Germline assignment: CDR1 MDHEN and CDR2 SYDVKM. V was clipped by 7 bases and J by 4 bases, with 14 bases between them. For the CDR3, the DNA is TGTGCCAGCAATGGGGCGGGTAGATACGAGCAGTACTTC. This encodes CASNGAGRYEQYF.

This clonotype appeared a few times. V usage is TRBV4-1 and J usage is TRBJ1-1; unclear D gene. Germline values: CDR1 MGHRA, CDR2 YSYEKL. V was trimmed by 3 bases and J by 1 base, leaving 9 bases between them. This CDR3 spans 14 amino acids. The CDR3 bases are TGCGCCAGCAGCCATGCACCGAGGAACACTGAAGCTTTCTTT. This sequence encodes CASSHAPRNTEAFF.

This clonotype was seen a few times. Here the CDR3 reads CASSFGEGADGYTF. CDR3 nucleotide sequence: TGTGCCAGCAGCTTCGGGGAAGGGGCGGATGGCTACACCTTC. The chain combines TRBV7-9 with TRBJ1-2, with D maybe TRBD1 (5 bases). Germline V gene sequence: CDR1 SEHNR, CDR2 FQNEAQ (reference sequence). The CDR3 runs 14 residues. V lost 3 bases, J lost 6 bases, and 14 bases lay in between.

As to this clonotype: The CDR3 carries no conserved terminal phenylalanine or tryptophan, so it likely arises from a read error. The J gene is TRBJ1-1, the V gene TRBV5-1, with D possibly matching TRBD1 (6 bases). Germline V gives CDR1 SGHRS, CDR2 YFSETQ. The V end lost 2 bases, the J end lost 2 bases, and 16 bases lay between the germline ends. CDR3 length: 16 amino acids. CDR3 loop: CASSFDRPTLNTEAFL. CDR3 nucleotides: TGCGCCAGCAGCTTTGACAGGCCCACCCTTAACACTGAAGCTTTCCTT.

The rearrangement uses TRBV19 and TRBJ2-2; D is undetermined. The length of the CDR3 is 13 residues. Trimming took 6 bases from V and 6 from J, leaving 11 bases between them. Germline loops: CDR1 LNHDA, CDR2 SQIVND (reference sequence). CDR3 residues: CASRTNRAGELFF. The DNA for the CDR3 is TGTGCCAGTAGGACCAATAGGGCCGGGGAGCTGTTTTTT.

The chain joins TRBV7-2 to TRBJ1-1, with 7 bases fitting TRBD1. With V trimmed by 1 base and J by 4 bases, 3 bases remained unmatched. This CDR3 is 14 amino acids long. Germline lookup yields CDR1 SGHTA and CDR2 FQGNSA. The chain's CDR3 is CASSLESGGTEAFF. The CDR3 DNA reads as TGTGCCAGCAGCTTAGAATCAGGGGGCACTGAAGCTTTCTTT.

V and J are TRBV20-1 and TRBJ1-6; weak D call: TRBD1 (6 bases). The germline gives CDR1 DFQATT, CDR2 SNEGSKA (reference sequence). The V and J ends lost 3 bases and 2 bases respectively, with 14 bases between them. The CDR3 consists of 16 residues. In nucleotides, the CDR3 is TGCAGTGCTAGGGGGGGGGGACAAACCTATAATTCACCCCTCCACTTT. It is translated as CSARGGGQTYNSPLHF.

The chain links TRBV5-5 to TRBJ1-4, with D perhaps TRBD1 (5 bases). The germline V gene encodes CDR1 SGHKS and CDR2 YYEKEE (reference sequence). The germline V and J ends were trimmed by 2 bases and 4 bases, with 18 bases remaining between them. The CDR3 covers 17 residues. CDR3 in amino acids: CASSFRGGARDNEKLFF. The CDR3 DNA reads TGTGCCAGCAGCTTTCGGGGAGGGGCCAGAGATAATGAAAAACTGTTTTTT.